The 32 T cell receptor beta chains in this list originate from one sample, sequenced in a study of blood T cells in healthy people across ages. Next came a second PCR, run for about 6 to 11 cycles, which used a sample-barcoded 5' primer along with a J-beta primer mix. Each CDR3 protein is one row after TCRdb ran MiXCR on the 5' RACE reads. The sample includes over 950,000 distinct CDR3 sequences, 35% to 40% seen only once; the top ten take 13%. The material sequenced was blood. These receptors were obtained from a man aged 18-30 years in good health.

This sequence joins TRBV28 and TRBJ1-1, with D uncertain. Germline lookup yields CDR1 MDHEN and CDR2 SYDVKM. V was shortened by 3 bases and J by 0 bases, with 14 bases between the two germline ends. The CDR3 spans 16 residues. The CDR3: CASSFQLGGLNTEAFF. Written as DNA, the CDR3 is TGTGCCAGCAGTTTTCAATTGGGAGGTTTGAACACTGAAGCTTTCTTT.

This clonotype has ten or more counts. V gene TRBV3-1 combines with J gene TRBJ1-1, with no clear D. Trimming cost V 0 bases and J 4 bases, with 6 bases left between them. Germline V gene sequence: CDR1 LGHDT, CDR2 YNNKEL (reference sequence). The CDR3 sequence is 13 residues long. CDR3 DNA sequence: TGTGCCAGCAGCCAAGACGCGCTCACTGAAGCTTTCTTT. Protein: CASSQDALTEAFF.

This clonotype appeared once. V and J are TRBV12-3 or TRBV12-4 and TRBJ2-4; D may be TRBD1 or TRBD2 (6 bases each). The CDR3 totals 13 residues. V shed 6 bases and J shed 8 bases, with 14 bases lying between them. The CDR3 region is CASSLQGGDIQYF. For the CDR3, the DNA is TGTGCCAGCAGCCTACAGGGAGGAGACATTCAGTACTTC.

V is TRBV14 and J is TRBJ2-2; D is possibly TRBD1 (5 bases). The CDR3 is made up of 15 amino acids. Germline CDR1 is SGHDN and CDR2 is FVKESK. Trimming removed 4 bases at V and 5 bases at J, with 14 bases between. Here the CDR3 DNA reads TGTGCCAGCAGCCCCCTGGACACCCAAACCGGGGAGCTGTTTTTT. Amino acids: CASSPLDTQTGELFF.

This chain links TRBV6-1 with TRBJ2-7; D is possibly TRBD1 or TRBD2 (5 bases each). V was clipped by 3 bases and J by 1 base, with 7 bases between them. The CDR3 is 13 residues long. Germline V CDR1 and CDR2: MNHNS, SASEGT. This CDR3 is CASSDRESYEQYF. For the CDR3, the DNA is TGTGCCAGCAGTGACAGGGAGTCCTACGAGCAGTACTTC.

The V call is TRBV7-2, the J call TRBJ2-5; D gene ambiguous. V was clipped by 2 bases and J by 2 bases, with 9 bases between them. The CDR3 length is 14 residues. From germline, CDR1 is SGHTA and CDR2 FQGNSA. The CDR3: CASSLSQMQETQYF. The CDR3 DNA reads TGTGCCAGCAGCTTATCACAGATGCAAGAGACCCAGTACTTC.

This clonotype occurred a few times. The chain has TRBV4-1 and TRBJ2-3, with no clear D. This CDR3 spans 16 amino acids. Trimming took off 1 base at V and 1 base at J, with 12 bases between the two ends. The germline CDR1 and CDR2 sequences are MGHRA and YSYEKL. CDR3 amino acids: CASSQVLGFGTDTQYF. The CDR3 nucleotides read TGCGCCAGCAGCCAAGTTCTGGGCTTCGGCACAGATACGCAGTATTTT.

This clonotype was seen a few times. V gene TRBV6-5 combines with J gene TRBJ1-4, with 7 bases lining up with TRBD1. Losses at the gene ends were 6 bases for V and 7 bases for J; bases not matched to a gene: 8. This CDR3 has 14 residues. Germline assignment: CDR1 MNHEY and CDR2 SVGAGI. CDR3 sequence: CASSPRGGSEKLFF. The DNA of the CDR3 is TGTGCCAGCAGCCCCAGAGGGGGCAGTGAAAAACTGTTTTTT.

Only a few counts were recorded for this clonotype. The V call is TRBV27, the J call TRBJ1-5, with D tentatively TRBD1 (5 bases). Germline V CDR1 and CDR2: MNHEY, SMNVEV (reference sequence). V lost 5 bases, J lost 3 bases, and 11 bases lay in between. The CDR3 has 14 residues. This chain's CDR3 is CASSLSGNNQPQHF. For the CDR3, the DNA is TGTGCCAGCAGTCTGTCAGGGAACAATCAGCCCCAGCATTTT.

This clonotype was counted a few times. As DNA, the CDR3 is TGCAGTGCTAGAGTGAGCCTACAGGGACTGAACACTGAAGCTTTCTTT. It encodes CSARVSLQGLNTEAFF. This chain links TRBV20-1 with TRBJ1-1, with D perhaps TRBD1 (6 bases). The CDR3 has 16 amino acids. Germline V gene data show CDR1 as DFQATT and CDR2 as SNEGSKA (reference sequence). The ends were cut back, 1 base at V and 0 bases at J, with 15 bases in the middle.

CDR3 region: CASSSHPTGNTEAFF. The CDR3 nucleotides read TGTGCCAGCAGCTCCCATCCAACAGGGAACACTGAAGCTTTCTTT. V is TRBV7-9 and J is TRBJ1-1, with D possibly TRBD1 on 5 matching bases. Germline CDR1 SEHNR, CDR2 FQNEAQ (reference sequence). V was clipped by 4 bases and J by 1 base, with 13 bases between them. CDR3 size: 15 residues.

A few counts support this clonotype. V is TRBV12-3 or TRBV12-4 and J is TRBJ1-2; 9 positions agree with TRBD1. The V and J ends lost 2 bases and 9 bases, in that order; junction bases with no gene match: 4. This CDR3 has 13 amino acids. The CDR3 reads CASSLTDRGSYTF. As DNA, the CDR3 is TGTGCCAGCAGTTTAACGGACAGGGGAAGCTACACCTTC.

The chain employs TRBV4-3 and TRBJ2-1, with 10 bases matching TRBD2. TRBJ2-7 matches the DNA end more closely, so the J call is doubtful. Germline V gene data show CDR1 as LGHNA and CDR2 as YSLEER. The CDR3 length is 18 residues. The CDR3 reads CASSHKTSGYSSYNEQYF. In nucleotides, the CDR3 is TGCGCCAGCAGCCACAAGACTAGCGGGTATAGCTCCTACAATGAGCAGTACTTC.

This clonotype was recorded a few times. As DNA, the CDR3 is TGTGCCACCAGCAGAGATGGTGAAAAACTGTTTTTT. Its translation is CATSRDGEKLFF. This chain connects TRBV15 to TRBJ1-4, with D unresolved. The V gene lost 0 bases and the J gene lost 7 bases, with 3 bases spanning the gap. Per the germline V gene, CDR1 is LNHNV and CDR2 is YYDKDF (reference sequence). The CDR3 extends over 12 amino acids.

The V gene is TRBV20-1, the J gene TRBJ2-4, with no clear D. V was trimmed by 0 bases and J by 0 bases, leaving 12 bases between them. Germline V gene sequence: CDR1 DFQATT, CDR2 SNEGSKA (reference sequence). The CDR3 consists of 16 residues. The CDR3 nucleotides read TGCAGTGCTAGAGATGCCATGGATCTAGCCAAAAACATTCAGTACTTC. Its translation: CSARDAMDLAKNIQYF.

This clonotype was seen a few times. The chain uses TRBV20-1 and TRBJ1-5; D is ambiguous. Trimming shortened V by 4 bases and J by 4 bases, and 11 bases separated the two germline ends. This CDR3 region has 13 residues. The germline V gene has CDR1 DFQATT and CDR2 SNEGSKA (reference sequence). CDR3 loop: CSAITGMNQPQHF. CDR3 bases: TGCAGTGCTATAACGGGGATGAATCAGCCCCAGCATTTT.

On this clonotype itself: A junction boundary mismatches the germline segment, possibly from a read error. The chain uses TRBV12-3 or TRBV12-4 and TRBJ1-1, with TRBD1 matching over 11 bases. This CDR3 is built from 18 residues. CDR3 sequence: CASTTSDRGLGYRTESFF. Written as DNA, the CDR3 is TGTGCCAGCACCACTTCGGACAGGGGGCTGGGGTATAGGACTGAATCTTTCTTT.

This chain connects TRBV2 to TRBJ1-5; TRBD1 matches at 7 bases. The CDR3 consists of 15 residues. Per the germline V gene, CDR1 is SNHLY and CDR2 is FYNNEI. The V and J ends lost 7 bases and 5 bases, in that order; junction bases with no gene match: 11. DNA of the CDR3: TGTGCCAGCAAGGTCCAAACAGGGGTAGATCAGCCCCAGCATTTT. Translation gives CASKVQTGVDQPQHF.

This clonotype turned up a few times. The chain recombines TRBV12-3 or TRBV12-4 with TRBJ2-3; D may be TRBD2 (5 bases). V dropped 5 bases and J dropped 2 bases, with 17 bases sitting between them. The CDR3 is made up of 16 amino acids. The CDR3 is CASSPWKGGYTDTQYF. The DNA of the CDR3 is TGTGCCAGCAGTCCATGGAAAGGAGGTTACACAGATACGCAGTATTTT.

The chain combines TRBV3-1 with TRBJ1-6, with D unresolved. This CDR3 comprises 14 residues. Germline values: CDR1 LGHDT, CDR2 YNNKEL (reference sequence). Deletions cut 3 bases from V and 8 bases from J, with 11 bases between. CDR3 sequence: CASSQPEPDSPLHF. The CDR3, as DNA: TGTGCCAGCAGCCAGCCGGAGCCAGATTCACCCCTCCACTTT.

The chain combines TRBV6-1 with TRBJ1-5; D is uncertain. The germline V gene has CDR1 MNHNS and CDR2 SASEGT. This CDR3 is built from 15 residues. Trimming cost V 3 bases and J 1 base, with 10 bases left between them. CDR3 nucleotide sequence: TGTGCCAGCAGTGACCCCCCGAGCAGCAATCAGCCCCAGCATTTT. The encoded protein is CASSDPPSSNQPQHF.

The rearrangement uses TRBV27 and TRBJ2-6; no clear D gene. Looked up from germline, CDR1 is MNHEY and CDR2 is SMNVEV (reference sequence). The CDR3 contains 16 residues. Trimming removed 6 bases from V and 4 bases from J, with 16 bases in between. The CDR3 loop is CASSPSPSSGANVLTF. Here the CDR3 DNA reads TGTGCCAGCAGCCCATCACCCAGCTCCGGGGCCAACGTCCTGACTTTC.

About this clonotype: A read error may account for a junction end that differs from germline. The chain's CDR3 is CASSLELAAEIQYF. The CDR3 DNA sequence: TGTGCCAGCAGCTTAGAACTAGCGGCGGAGATCCAGTACTTC. The chain uses TRBV7-2 and TRBJ2-5, with 8 nucleotides matching TRBD2. The germline V gene encodes CDR1 SGHTA and CDR2 FQGNSA. The CDR3 covers 14 residues.

Worth noting for this clonotype: A clone one base away is much larger, so this may be a read error. The chain joins TRBV7-2 to TRBJ2-1; a weak D match, TRBD2 (5 bases). The CDR3 spans 14 residues. The germline CDR1 and CDR2 sequences are SGHTA and FQGNSA. This CDR3 is CASSVARRNHEQFF. The CDR3 nucleotides are TGTGCCAGCAGCGTAGCGCGTAGGAACCATGAGCAGTTCTTC.

As concerns this clonotype: One end of the junction is discordant with germline, which a read error may explain. This chain links TRBV6-5 with TRBJ1-2, with TRBD1 matching over 8 bases. This CDR3 spans 17 amino acids. Germline V gene data show CDR1 as MNHEY and CDR2 as SVGAGI. The CDR3 DNA reads as TGTGCCAGCAGTGACTCTTGGTTGACAGGGGATTCCTCTGGCTACACCTTC. Amino acids: CASSDSWLTGDSSGYTF.

In regard to this clonotype: A much larger clone sits a single nucleotide away, making a read error possible. The V call is TRBV4-1, the J call TRBJ1-2; D gene ambiguous. This CDR3 contains 16 residues. Trimming removed 0 bases at V and 5 bases at J, with 16 bases between. From germline, CDR1 is MGHRA and CDR2 YSYEKL. The CDR3 DNA is TGCGCCAGCAGCCAAGATTTCCCACCCTGGGCGTATGGCTACACCTTC. It is translated as CASSQDFPPWAYGYTF.

The chain recombines TRBV7-8 with TRBJ2-1; D remains ambiguous. The CDR3 contains 13 residues. Germline-derived CDR1 and CDR2 are SGHVS and FQNEAQ. V gave up 5 bases and J gave up 8 bases, with 13 bases separating them. The CDR3 sequence is CASSQGPPDEQFF. The CDR3 DNA follows: TGTGCCAGCAGCCAAGGACCTCCGGATGAGCAGTTCTTC.

The sample holds a few counts of this clonotype. The chain is built from TRBV6-5 and TRBJ1-2; tentative D call: TRBD1 (5 bases). This CDR3 spans 15 amino acids. CDR1 is MNHEY, CDR2 SVGAGI, per germline. V lost 0 bases and J 5 bases, leaving 13 bases between the germline ends. CDR3 nucleotides: TGTGCCAGCAGTTACTCGCGGGTAGGGGAATATGGCTACACCTTC. Translating it yields CASSYSRVGEYGYTF.

This clonotype was seen a few times. This chain uses TRBV7-2 with TRBJ1-4, with TRBD1 matching over 7 bases. Germline V gene data show CDR1 as SGHTA and CDR2 as FQGNSA. This CDR3 is 15 amino acids long. With V trimmed by 5 bases and J by 7 bases, 10 bases remained unmatched. The CDR3 here is CASSPGTQGGEKLFF. The CDR3 DNA follows: TGTGCCAGCAGCCCCGGGACCCAGGGGGGTGAAAAACTGTTTTTT.

The CDR3 here is CATSEGASGVQETQYF. CDR3 DNA: TGTGCCACCAGTGAGGGCGCTAGCGGGGTCCAAGAGACCCAGTACTTC. The chain combines TRBV24-1 with TRBJ2-4; 9 bases align to TRBD2. The end of the DNA is better explained by TRBJ2-5, so the J call may be wrong. Looked up from germline, CDR1 is KGHDR and CDR2 is SFDVKD. The CDR3 is 16 residues long.

This chain uses TRBV4-3 with TRBJ1-6, with D possibly matching TRBD1 (5 bases). The ends were cut back, 1 base at V and 5 bases at J, with 12 bases in the middle. The CDR3 totals 16 residues. Germline CDR1 LGHNA, CDR2 YSLEER. The CDR3 is CASSQVGGLDNSPLHF. DNA for the CDR3: TGCGCCAGCAGCCAAGTTGGGGGGTTAGATAATTCACCCCTCCACTTT.

The chain has TRBV4-3 and TRBJ2-7; no firm D call. CDR3 size: 16 residues. Trimming shortened V by 1 base and J by 2 bases, and 15 bases separated the two germline ends. CDR1 is LGHNA, CDR2 YSLEER, per germline. CDR3 nucleotide sequence: TGCGCCAGCAGCCAAGGTCGGTCAGGAATGGCCTACGAGCAGTACTTC. It translates to CASSQGRSGMAYEQYF.